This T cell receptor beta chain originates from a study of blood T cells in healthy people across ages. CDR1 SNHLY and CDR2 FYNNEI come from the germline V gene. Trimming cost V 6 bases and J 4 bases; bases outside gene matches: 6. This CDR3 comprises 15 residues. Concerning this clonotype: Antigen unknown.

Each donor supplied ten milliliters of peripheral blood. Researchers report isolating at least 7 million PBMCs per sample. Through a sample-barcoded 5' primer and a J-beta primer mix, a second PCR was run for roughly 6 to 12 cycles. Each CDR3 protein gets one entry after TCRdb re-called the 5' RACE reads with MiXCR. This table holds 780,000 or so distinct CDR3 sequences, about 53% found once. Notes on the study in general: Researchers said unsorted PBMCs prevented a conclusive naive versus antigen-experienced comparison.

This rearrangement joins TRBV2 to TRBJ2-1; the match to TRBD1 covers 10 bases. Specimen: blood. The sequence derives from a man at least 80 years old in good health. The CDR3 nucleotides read TGTGCCAGCAGCGAGACAGGGGGCCAATACAATGAGCAGTTCTTC. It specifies CASSETGGQYNEQFF.